Following are 13 T cell receptor beta chains from one sample sequenced in a study of T-cell memory formation after mild COVID-19. TCRdb re-analysed the 5' RACE reads in MiXCR, keeping a single row per CDR3 protein. The table records some 450,000 distinct CDR3 sequences, 20% of them present only once. Sequencing used PBMCs or a T cell subset sorted from them (not recorded which). These receptor sequences come from an adult woman who had mild COVID-19 (a few samples of this study predate the infection). Cell type and time point are not known.

The chain joins TRBV25-1 to TRBJ2-1; 8 bases are a match to TRBD1. Germline V lookup: CDR1 MGHDK, CDR2 SYGVNS. Trimming took 3 bases from V and 8 from J; bases not matched to a gene: 9. The CDR3 length is 15 residues. CDR3 region: CASSDPAQGAHEQFF. In DNA form, the CDR3 reads TGTGCCAGCAGTGACCCGGCTCAGGGGGCCCATGAGCAGTTCTTC.

The chain combines TRBV9 with TRBJ2-3, with 9 bases lining up with TRBD2. The CDR3 totals 17 residues. CDR1 is SGDLS and CDR2 is YYNGEE in the germline V gene. V shed 4 bases, J shed 0 bases, and the junction held 9 bases outside the gene matches. DNA for the CDR3: TGTGCCAGCAGCTCAAAAGCGGGAGGACTTAGCACAGATACGCAGTATTTT. This encodes CASSSKAGGLSTDTQYF.

Only a few counts were recorded for this clonotype. CDR3 in amino acids: CASSLGGSVGYEQYF. The CDR3 DNA reads TGTGCCAGCAGCCTCGGGGGTTCGGTGGGCTACGAGCAGTACTTC. The V call is TRBV3-1, the J call TRBJ2-7; a possible D gene is TRBD2 (6 bases). Trimming removed 4 bases from V and 3 bases from J, with 16 bases in between. CDR1 is LGHDT and CDR2 is YNNKEL in the germline V gene (reference sequence). The CDR3 runs 15 residues.

This clonotype was picked up one time. This chain links TRBV27 with TRBJ1-6; the D gene is possibly TRBD1 (5 bases). V lost 5 bases to trimming and J lost 9 bases, with 14 bases between them. CDR3 size: 14 residues. Per germline, CDR1 MNHEY and CDR2 SMNVEV (reference sequence). The CDR3 nucleotides are TGTGCCAGCAGTCCGGACACCGGTTTTTCACCCCTCCACTTT. This sequence encodes CASSPDTGFSPLHF.

This clonotype has more than one count but fewer than ten. The rearrangement links TRBV20-1 to TRBJ1-1, with TRBD1 matching over 7 bases. This CDR3 region has 14 residues. Germline lookup yields CDR1 DFQATT and CDR2 SNEGSKA (reference sequence). V shed 5 bases and J 5 bases; nucleotides not matched to a gene: 11. CDR3: CSAPDRRRNTEAFF. The CDR3 nucleotides are TGCAGTGCTCCGGACAGGCGGAGAAATACTGAAGCTTTCTTT.

This clonotype was recorded a few times. The chain employs TRBV7-2 and TRBJ2-2; D remains ambiguous. Trimming shortened V by 4 bases and J by 4 bases, and 13 bases separated the two germline ends. CDR3 length equals 15 residues. Germline CDR1 and CDR2: SGHTA and FQGNSA. As DNA, the CDR3 is TGTGCCAGCAGCTACGACGCCTCGGGCACCGGGGAGCTGTTTTTT. It translates to CASSYDASGTGELFF.

This clonotype was found a few times. The rearrangement links TRBV7-9 to TRBJ2-1; no firm D call. Germline values: CDR1 SEHNR, CDR2 FQNEAQ (reference sequence). The V and J ends lost 4 bases and 7 bases respectively, with 14 bases between them. The CDR3 is 14 amino acids. CDR3 residues: CASSSPFVDNEQFF. The CDR3 DNA reads as TGTGCCAGCAGCTCCCCTTTCGTGGATAATGAGCAGTTCTTC.

The J gene is TRBJ2-7, the V gene TRBV28; D call uncertain. Per the germline V gene, CDR1 is MDHEN and CDR2 is SYDVKM. This CDR3 is 13 amino acids long. Trimming stripped 7 bases from V and 4 bases from J, with 14 bases between. Here the CDR3 reads CASIRYGSYEQYF. DNA of the CDR3: TGTGCCAGCATCAGGTACGGAAGTTACGAGCAGTACTTC.

The rearrangement joins TRBV21-1 to TRBJ2-5; the table's D call of TRBD1 was not tested on the DNA. TRBV21-1 is assigned pseudogene status. The CDR3 totals 16 residues. CDR3 amino acids: CASSKVPGQGFETQYF. In DNA, the CDR3 is TGTGCCAGCAGCAAAGTACCGGGACAGGGTTTCGAGACCCAGTACTTC.

The chain has TRBV20-1 and TRBJ1-2; 8 bases agree with TRBD1. V was clipped by 0 bases and J by 4 bases; unmatched bases: 13. CDR3 length: 17 amino acids. CDR1 and CDR2 from the germline V gene are DFQATT and SNEGSKA (reference sequence). CDR3 sequence: CSARDSAGGWNLYGYTF. The CDR3 region has the DNA TGCAGTGCTAGAGACAGTGCAGGGGGCTGGAACCTCTATGGCTACACCTTC.

The chain couples TRBV7-8 to TRBJ1-1; D uncertain. Germline V lookup: CDR1 SGHVS, CDR2 FQNEAQ. V shed 4 bases and J shed 4 bases, with 10 bases lying between them. This CDR3 is 13 amino acids long. CDR3 coding DNA: TGTGCCAGCAGCTCTATACGGCGCACTGAAGCTTTCTTT. It encodes CASSSIRRTEAFF. Full variable domain (missing parts from reference TRBV7-8 and TRBJ1-1): GAGVSQSPRYKVAKRGQDVALRCDPISGHVSLFWYQQALGQGPEFLTYFQNEAQLDKSGLPSDRFFAERPEGSVSTLKIQRTQQEDSAVYLCASSSIRRTEAFFGQGTRLTVV.

The gene calls are TRBV3-1 and TRBJ2-1; no reliable D call. Germline CDR1 and CDR2: LGHDT and YNNKEL (reference sequence). The V and J ends lost 0 bases and 8 bases respectively, with 14 bases between them. The CDR3 is made up of 15 amino acids. CDR3 in amino acids: CASSQDERSVDEQFF. As DNA, the CDR3 is TGTGCCAGCAGCCAAGATGAAAGAAGCGTGGATGAGCAGTTCTTC.

This clonotype was picked up many times. J is TRBJ2-1 and V is TRBV2; D might be TRBD1 (5 bases). Germline V gene lookup returns CDR1 SNHLY and CDR2 FYNNEI. Trimming cost V 8 bases and J 9 bases, with 11 bases left between them. This CDR3 spans 11 amino acids. In DNA form, the CDR3 reads TGTGCCAGCGGCAGGGTAGGTGAGCAGTTCTTC. Protein sequence: CASGRVGEQFF.